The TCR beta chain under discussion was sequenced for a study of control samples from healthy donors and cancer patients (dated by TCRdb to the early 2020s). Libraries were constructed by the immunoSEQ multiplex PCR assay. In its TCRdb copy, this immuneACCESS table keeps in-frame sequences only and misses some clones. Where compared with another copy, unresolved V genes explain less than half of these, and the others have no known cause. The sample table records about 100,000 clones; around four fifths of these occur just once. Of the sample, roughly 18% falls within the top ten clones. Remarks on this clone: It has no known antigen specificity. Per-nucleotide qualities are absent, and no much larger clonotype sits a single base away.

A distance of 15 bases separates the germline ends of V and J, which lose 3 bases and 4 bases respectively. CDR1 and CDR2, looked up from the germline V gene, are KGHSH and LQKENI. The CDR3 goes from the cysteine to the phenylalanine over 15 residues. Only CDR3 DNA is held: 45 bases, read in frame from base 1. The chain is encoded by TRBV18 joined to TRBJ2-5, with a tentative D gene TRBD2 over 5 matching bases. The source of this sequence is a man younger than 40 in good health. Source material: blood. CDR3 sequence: CASSPAASPGETQYF. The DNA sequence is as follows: TGTGCCAGCTCACCTGCAGCTAGCCCTGGAGAGACCCAGTACTTC.